These 28 T cell receptor beta chains share one sample of origin, sequenced in a study of blood T cell repertoires in COVID-19. Sequenced by immunoSEQ multiplex PCR; TCRdb stores in-frame clones only, minus some. The table lists 210,000 or so clones, about 90% of them singletons, with more than 0.95% in the top ten. Sequencing input: peripheral blood. These receptor sequences come from a man aged 25 to 45 with acute or convalescent COVID-19.

J is TRBJ2-5 and V is TRBV11-2; weak D call: TRBD2 (5 bases). The CDR3 runs to 16 residues. Germline CDR1 is SGHAT and CDR2 is FQNNGV. Trimming cost V 2 bases and J 0 bases, with 13 bases left between them. CDR3: CASSLRSGEYQETQYF. The DNA of the CDR3 is TGTGCCAGCAGCTTACGAAGCGGAGAGTACCAAGAGACCCAGTACTTC.

This chain connects TRBV5-1 to TRBJ2-1; a possible D gene is TRBD2 (5 bases). The CDR3 length is 14 residues. V lost 5 bases, J lost 7 bases, and 16 bases lay in between. Germline lookup yields CDR1 SGHRS and CDR2 YFSETQ. The chain's CDR3 is CASSREGQLNEQFF. Here the CDR3 DNA reads TGCGCCAGCAGTAGAGAGGGCCAACTAAATGAGCAGTTCTTC. The full variable domain, with the rest looked up from reference TRBV5-1 and TRBJ2-1, is KAGVTQTPRYLIKTRGQQVTLSCSPISGHRSVSWYQQTPGQGLQFLFEYFSETQRNKGNFPGRFSGRQFSNSRSEMNVSTLELGDSALYLCASSREGQLNEQFFGPGTRLTVL.

The count of this clone is one. CDR3 bases: TGTGCCAGCAGTTTAGCGGGAACTAGCACAGATACGCAGTATTTT. Translating it yields CASSLAGTSTDTQYF. This sequence joins TRBV28 and TRBJ2-3, with D possibly matching TRBD2 (6 bases). The CDR3 contains 15 residues. The germline gives CDR1 MDHEN, CDR2 SYDVKM. The V and J ends lost 2 bases and 0 bases respectively, with 9 bases between them.

The genes are TRBV6-5 and TRBJ1-6, with D possibly being TRBD1 (6 bases). Per germline, CDR1 MNHEY and CDR2 SVGAGI. Trimming left V 5 bases short and J 9 bases short, with 17 bases between. The CDR3 runs to 15 residues. The CDR3 protein is CASSPIGGAGSPLHF. The CDR3 DNA follows: TGTGCCAGCAGTCCCATCGGGGGGGCGGGTTCACCCCTCCACTTT.

The V gene is TRBV24-1, the J gene TRBJ2-5; D call uncertain. This CDR3 region has 16 residues. Trimming cost V 6 bases and J 0 bases, with 16 bases left between them. Germline V CDR1 and CDR2: KGHDR, SFDVKD. The CDR3: CATSNGLYLYQETQYF. CDR3 coding DNA: TGTGCCACCAGTAACGGTCTCTACCTGTACCAAGAGACCCAGTACTTC.

The genes are TRBV6-5 and TRBJ2-1, with TRBD2 matching 8 bases. V lost 3 bases, J lost 7 bases, and 11 bases stayed unmatched. Germline CDR1 reads MNHEY; CDR2 reads SVGAGI. This CDR3 is built from 16 residues. The CDR3 region has the DNA TGTGCCAGCAGTTATTTTAAGCGGGAGACGAGAAATGAGCAGTTCTTC. It encodes CASSYFKRETRNEQFF.

This sequence joins TRBV29-1 and TRBJ1-5; D is possibly TRBD1 (5 bases). Per germline, CDR1 SQVTM and CDR2 ANQGSEA. Trimming stripped 7 bases from V and 4 bases from J, with 17 bases between. This CDR3 comprises 14 residues. This chain's CDR3 is CSATLGGINQPQHF. Written as DNA, the CDR3 is TGCAGCGCCACACTTGGGGGGATTAATCAGCCCCAGCATTTT.

In its sample, this clone was seen once. The rearrangement uses TRBV30 and TRBJ2-2; D might be TRBD1 (5 bases). Trimming left V 2 bases short and J 2 bases short, with 12 bases between. The CDR3 spans 15 residues. Germline V gene sequence: CDR1 GTSNPN, CDR2 SVGIG (reference sequence). In DNA, the CDR3 is TGTGCCTGGAGTACCCAGGGATCCAACACCGGGGAGCTGTTTTTT. Translated: CAWSTQGSNTGELFF. Full variable domain (remainder filled in from reference TRBV30 and TRBJ2-2): SQTIHQWPATLVQPVGSPLSLECTVEGTSNPNLYWYRQAAGRGLQLLFYSVGIGQISSEVPQNLSASRPQDRQFILSSKKLLLSDSGFYLCAWSTQGSNTGELFFGEGSRLTVL.

This chain connects TRBV27 to TRBJ2-3, with TRBD1 identical over 7 bases. The germline CDR1 and CDR2 sequences are MNHEY and SMNVEV (reference sequence). With V trimmed by 8 bases and J by 4 bases, 6 bases remained unmatched. CDR3 length equals 13 residues. Here the CDR3 reads CASGRDRADTQYF. The CDR3 DNA sequence: TGTGCCAGCGGTCGGGACAGAGCAGATACGCAGTATTTT.

This clone was counted between two and nine times. The chain uses TRBV7-3 and TRBJ2-3, with D possibly matching TRBD2 (5 bases). Germline V gives CDR1 SGHTA, CDR2 FQGTGA. Trimming stripped 5 bases from V and 0 bases from J, with 12 bases between. This CDR3 is 15 amino acids long. The CDR3 spells CASSLGSTSTDTQYF. The CDR3 bases are TGTGCCAGCAGCCTGGGGAGTACTAGCACAGATACGCAGTATTTT. Full variable domain (remainder filled in from reference TRBV7-3 and TRBJ2-3): GAGVSQTPSNKVTEKGKYVELRCDPISGHTALYWYRQSLGQGPEFLIYFQGTGAADDSGLPNDRFFAVRPEGSVSTLKIQRTERGDSAVYLCASSLGSTSTDTQYFGPGTRLTVL.

This clone was counted a few times. The V and J genes are TRBV5-4 and TRBJ2-3, with D perhaps matching TRBD1 (7 bases). Germline CDR1 SGHNT, CDR2 YYREEE (reference sequence). This CDR3 region has 15 residues. The V end lost 4 bases, the J end lost 6 bases, and 18 bases lay between the germline ends. Here the CDR3 reads CASSPGGGARDTQYF. DNA for the CDR3: TGTGCCAGCAGCCCAGGAGGGGGCGCACGGGATACGCAGTATTTT.

The chain recombines TRBV12-5 with TRBJ2-5; TRBD1 is a possible D gene (6 bases). The CDR3 covers 19 residues. V lost 2 bases and J 1 base, leaving 23 bases between the germline ends. Germline CDR1 reads LGHNT; CDR2 reads FRNRAP. The CDR3 loop reads CASGLPLGGQIGPQETQYF. CDR3 nucleotides: TGTGCTAGTGGTTTGCCCTTAGGTGGACAGATTGGACCCCAAGAGACCCAGTACTTC.

This chain joins TRBV18 and TRBJ2-3, with 8 bases lining up with TRBD2. The CDR3 length is 16 residues. Germline V gene sequence: CDR1 KGHSH, CDR2 LQKENI. V lost 4 bases to trimming and J lost 0 bases; unmatched junction nucleotides: 6. In DNA form, the CDR3 reads TGTGCCAGCTCACTAACCCAGCGGGGGAGCACAGATACGCAGTATTTT. Its protein product is CASSLTQRGSTDTQYF.

The chain recombines TRBV25-1 with TRBJ2-2, with a possible D match to TRBD1 (5 bases). The CDR3 has 16 residues. The germline V gene has CDR1 MGHDK and CDR2 SYGVNS. V was shortened by 3 bases and J by 2 bases, with 13 bases between the two germline ends. The DNA of the CDR3 is TGTGCCAGCAGTGACCAGGGCCCTTTTAACACCGGGGAGCTGTTTTTT. Its translation is CASSDQGPFNTGELFF.

J is TRBJ2-7 and V is TRBV18; the match to TRBD1 covers 7 bases. The CDR3 is made up of 14 amino acids. V shed 2 bases, J shed 4 bases, and the junction held 5 bases outside the gene matches. The germline gives CDR1 KGHSH, CDR2 LQKENI. The CDR3 reads CASSPRGLPYEQYF. In DNA form, the CDR3 reads TGTGCCAGCTCACCAAGGGGGCTTCCGTACGAGCAGTACTTC.

The chain employs TRBV7-9 and TRBJ1-1; D is possibly TRBD1 (5 bases). The germline gives CDR1 SEHNR, CDR2 FQNEAQ (reference sequence). The CDR3 loop spans 14 amino acids. The V end lost 1 base, the J end lost 3 bases, and 9 bases lay between the germline ends. The CDR3 DNA reads as TGTGCCAGCAGCTTAGGAAGGGGTTACACTGAAGCTTTCTTT. The encoded protein is CASSLGRGYTEAFF. The full variable domain, completed using reference TRBV7-9 and TRBJ1-1, is DTGVSQNPRHKITKRGQNVTFRCDPISEHNRLYWYRQTLGQGPEFLTYFQNEAQLEKSRLLSDRFSAERPKGSFSTLEIQRTEQGDSAMYLCASSLGRGYTEAFFGQGTRLTVV.

The V and J genes are TRBV27 and TRBJ1-5, with D possibly being TRBD1 (6 bases). The germline V and J ends were trimmed by 4 bases and 5 bases, with 21 bases remaining between them. The CDR3 spans 17 residues. The germline V gene has CDR1 MNHEY and CDR2 SMNVEV (reference sequence). The CDR3 sequence: CASSSSIGPRGDQPQHF. CDR3 DNA: TGTGCCAGCAGTTCCTCCATTGGCCCCAGGGGAGATCAGCCCCAGCATTTT.

This CDR3 is CASSLTEGANSPLHF. Here the CDR3 DNA reads TGTGCCAGCAGCCTCACGGAGGGGGCCAATTCACCCCTCCACTTT. This chain connects TRBV7-3 to TRBJ1-6; 7 bases line up with TRBD1. The CDR3 is 15 amino acids. Trimming cost V 5 bases and J 7 bases; bases outside gene matches: 8. Germline lookup yields CDR1 SGHTA and CDR2 FQGTGA.

For the CDR3, the DNA is TGCGCCAGCAGCTTGACTAGCGGAATTGAGACCCAGTACTTC. This gives the protein CASSLTSGIETQYF. V is TRBV5-1 and J is TRBJ2-5; TRBD2 matches at 8 bases. With V trimmed by 1 base and J by 5 bases, 4 bases remained unmatched. This CDR3 is built from 14 residues. Germline values: CDR1 SGHRS, CDR2 YFSETQ.

The chain has TRBV28 and TRBJ2-6; D not resolved. Trimming left V 6 bases short and J 4 bases short, with 16 bases between. The germline V gene has CDR1 MDHEN and CDR2 SYDVKM. The CDR3 is 16 residues long. CDR3 in amino acids: CASSLPRGGGANVLTF. The CDR3 region has the DNA TGTGCCAGCAGCCTTCCGCGAGGCGGCGGGGCCAACGTCCTGACTTTC.

J is TRBJ2-5 and V is TRBV13; 7 bases map to TRBD1. In germline, CDR1 is PRHDT, CDR2 FYEKMQ (reference sequence). Unmatched junction bases numbered 6, after V lost 4 bases and J lost 4 bases. The CDR3 runs 14 residues. The DNA for the CDR3 is TGTGCCAGCAGCTCTCGACAGGGACGAGAGACCCAGTACTTC. Encoded protein: CASSSRQGRETQYF.

The chain is built from TRBV11-1 and TRBJ1-1; no clear D gene. The V end lost 5 bases, the J end lost 5 bases, and 12 bases lay between the germline ends. Germline V gives CDR1 SGHAT, CDR2 FQDESV (reference sequence). This CDR3 has 13 amino acids. The CDR3 region is CASSLGRLTEAFF. CDR3 bases: TGTGCCAGCAGCCTGGGGAGGCTAACTGAAGCTTTCTTT.

This sequence joins TRBV19 and TRBJ2-7; TRBD1 is a possible D gene (6 bases). The CDR3 is 14 residues long. Germline-derived CDR1 and CDR2 are LNHDA and SQIVND (reference sequence). With 2 bases removed from V and 0 bases from J, the gap between germline ends came to 8 bases. CDR3 protein: CASSIRDISYEQYF. CDR3 bases: TGTGCCAGTAGTATAAGGGACATCTCCTACGAGCAGTACTTC.

The J gene is TRBJ2-7, the V gene TRBV25-1; a weak D match, TRBD1 (8 bases). From germline, CDR1 is MGHDK and CDR2 SYGVNS. V was cut by 6 bases and J by 6 bases, with 21 bases left in between. There are 15 residues in the CDR3. CDR3 nucleotide sequence: TGTGCCAGCAGGGCTGACAGGGGATCGGGAGGCGAGCAGTACTTC. Translation gives CASRADRGSGGEQYF.

V usage is TRBV6-5 and J usage is TRBJ1-2; D may be TRBD1 (6 bases). The CDR3 is made up of 14 amino acids. V lost 7 bases to trimming and J lost 5 bases, with 17 bases between them. Germline loops: CDR1 MNHEY, CDR2 SVGAGI. The DNA for the CDR3 is TGTGCCAGCACCCTAGACAGGCGCACTTATGGCTACACCTTC. This codes for CASTLDRRTYGYTF.

V and J are TRBV4-1 and TRBJ2-3, with 9 bases aligning to TRBD2. Germline lookup yields CDR1 MGHRA and CDR2 YSYEKL. The junction had 13 bases not matched to a gene; V was cut back by 1 base and J by 5 bases. The CDR3 is made up of 18 amino acids. The CDR3 sequence: CASSQVRGRGVSLDTQYF. The CDR3 nucleotides read TGCGCCAGCAGCCAAGTTCGCGGGAGGGGGGTTTCCCTAGATACGCAGTATTTT.

This chain connects TRBV29-1 to TRBJ2-7; TRBD1 matches at 7 bases. Per germline, CDR1 SQVTM and CDR2 ANQGSEA. The CDR3 is 14 amino acids. J gave up 1 base and V 3 bases, and 6 bases lay outside the gene matches. Written as DNA, the CDR3 is TGCAGCGTTGACTTACCGGGACAGTCCTACGAGCAGTACTTC. This gives the protein CSVDLPGQSYEQYF.

CDR3 residues: CASSFTGPRRVLHF. CDR3 in DNA: TGTGCCAGCAGTTTTACAGGGCCTCGACGGGTCCTCCACTTT. The rearrangement links TRBV28 to TRBJ1-6; TRBD1 is a possible D gene (6 bases). This CDR3 region has 14 residues. V shed 3 bases and J shed 15 bases, with 18 bases lying between them. Germline assignment: CDR1 MDHEN and CDR2 SYDVKM.